This T cell receptor beta chain is from a study of T cells after yellow fever vaccination. General study points: Boosting was followed by the reappearance of most primary-vaccination clones (around 95% CD4, roughly 90% CD8). Abundant contaminating clonotypes from the bulk population could appear in FACS-sorted repertoires.

A 5'RACE template-switching step, the method used to make TCR cDNA, added a universal primer site and UMIs. Each CDR3 protein gets one entry after TCRdb re-called the 5' RACE reads with MiXCR. The data contain tens of thousands of distinct CDR3 sequences, roughly 6.9% of them seen just once; the ten biggest clones take up about a third. The CDR3 is made up of 15 amino acids. Germline V gives CDR1 SGDLS, CDR2 YYNGEE. Trimming left V 4 bases short and J 4 bases short, with 15 bases between. Only a few counts were recorded for this clonotype. What it binds is not known. The clonotype originates from a man between 18 and 29 years old who received the YFV17D yellow fever vaccine. The material was CD8+ T cells sorted from PBMCs, obtained 5 to 6 days after the first yellow fever vaccination. This chain connects TRBV9 to TRBJ2-1; D gene uncertain. The CDR3 region has the DNA TGTGCCAGCAGCCCCCAGGCAGGATATTACAATGAGCAGTTCTTC. It translates to CASSPQAGYYNEQFF.